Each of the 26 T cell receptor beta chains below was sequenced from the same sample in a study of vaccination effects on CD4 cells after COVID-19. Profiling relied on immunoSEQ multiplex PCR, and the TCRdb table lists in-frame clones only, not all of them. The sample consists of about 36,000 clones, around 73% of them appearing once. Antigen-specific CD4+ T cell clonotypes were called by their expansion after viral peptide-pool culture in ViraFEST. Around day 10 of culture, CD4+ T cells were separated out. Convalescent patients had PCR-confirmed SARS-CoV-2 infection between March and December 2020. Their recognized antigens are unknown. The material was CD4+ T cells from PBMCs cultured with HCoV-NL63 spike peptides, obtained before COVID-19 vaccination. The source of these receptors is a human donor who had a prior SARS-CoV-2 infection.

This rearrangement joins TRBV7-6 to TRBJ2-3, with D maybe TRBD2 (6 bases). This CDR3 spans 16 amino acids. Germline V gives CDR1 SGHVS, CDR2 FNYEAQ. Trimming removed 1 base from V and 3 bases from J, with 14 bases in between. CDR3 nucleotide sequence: TGTGCCAGCAGCTTAGTCGACGGGAGAGAAACAGATACGCAGTATTTT. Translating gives CASSLVDGRETDTQYF.

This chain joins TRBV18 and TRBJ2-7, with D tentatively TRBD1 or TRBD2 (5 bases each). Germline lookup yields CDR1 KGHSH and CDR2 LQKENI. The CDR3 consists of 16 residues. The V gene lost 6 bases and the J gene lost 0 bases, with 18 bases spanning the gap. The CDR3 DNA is TGTGCCAGCTCCCCCCCTTGGGGGAAGGTCTCCTACGAGCAGTACTTC. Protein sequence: CASSPPWGKVSYEQYF.

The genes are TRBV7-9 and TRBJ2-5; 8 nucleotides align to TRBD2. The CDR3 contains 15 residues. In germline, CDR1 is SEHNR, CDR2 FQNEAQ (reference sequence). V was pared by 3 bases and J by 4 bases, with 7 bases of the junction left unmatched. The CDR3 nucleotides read TGTGCCAGCAGCTTCGGGGCGGGAGGTCGAGAGACCCAGTACTTC. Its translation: CASSFGAGGRETQYF.

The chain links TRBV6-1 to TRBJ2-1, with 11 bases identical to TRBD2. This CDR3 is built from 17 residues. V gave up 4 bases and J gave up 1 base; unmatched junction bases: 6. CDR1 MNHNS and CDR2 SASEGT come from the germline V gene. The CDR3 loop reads CASSGGSGGASYNEQFF. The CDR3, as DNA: TGTGCCAGCAGTGGAGGTAGCGGGGGGGCTTCCTACAATGAGCAGTTCTTC.

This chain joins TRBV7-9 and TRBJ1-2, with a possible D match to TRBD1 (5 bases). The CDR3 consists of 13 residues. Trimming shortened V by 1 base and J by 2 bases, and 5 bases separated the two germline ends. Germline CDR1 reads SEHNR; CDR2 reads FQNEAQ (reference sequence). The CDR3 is CASSLGGNYGYTF. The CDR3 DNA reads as TGTGCCAGCAGCTTAGGGGGGAACTATGGCTACACCTTC.

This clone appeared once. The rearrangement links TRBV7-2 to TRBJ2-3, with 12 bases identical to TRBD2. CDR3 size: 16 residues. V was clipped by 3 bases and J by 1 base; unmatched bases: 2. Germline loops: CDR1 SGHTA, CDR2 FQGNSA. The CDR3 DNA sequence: TGTGCCAGCAGCTTCCGACTAGCGGGAGGCACAGATACGCAGTATTTT. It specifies CASSFRLAGGTDTQYF.

DNA of the CDR3: TGTGCCAGTAGTGCGGGTAGCGGGGGATACAATGAGCAGTTCTTC. This gives the protein CASSAGSGGYNEQFF. The J gene is TRBJ2-1, the V gene TRBV19, with 9 bases that match TRBD2. Trimming took 5 bases from V and 4 from J; bases not matched to a gene: 6. The CDR3 loop spans 15 amino acids. Germline assignment: CDR1 LNHDA and CDR2 SQIVND (reference sequence).

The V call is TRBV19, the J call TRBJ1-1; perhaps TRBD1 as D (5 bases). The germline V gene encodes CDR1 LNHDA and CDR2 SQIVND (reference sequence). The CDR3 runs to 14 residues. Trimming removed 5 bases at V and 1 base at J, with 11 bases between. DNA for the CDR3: TGTGCCAGTAGTGAGGGGCGGGAGAACACTGAAGCTTTCTTT. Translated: CASSEGRENTEAFF.

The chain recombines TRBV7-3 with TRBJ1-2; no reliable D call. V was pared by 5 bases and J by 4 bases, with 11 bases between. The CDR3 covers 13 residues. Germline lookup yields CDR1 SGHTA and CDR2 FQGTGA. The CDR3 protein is CASSPTDGYGYTF. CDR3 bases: TGTGCCAGCAGCCCCACGGACGGCTATGGCTACACCTTC.

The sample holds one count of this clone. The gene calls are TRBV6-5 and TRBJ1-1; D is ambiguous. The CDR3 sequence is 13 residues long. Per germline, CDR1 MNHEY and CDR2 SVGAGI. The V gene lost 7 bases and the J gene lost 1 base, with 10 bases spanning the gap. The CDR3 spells CASTLAPNTEAFF. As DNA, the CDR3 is TGTGCCAGCACATTGGCACCGAACACTGAAGCTTTCTTT.

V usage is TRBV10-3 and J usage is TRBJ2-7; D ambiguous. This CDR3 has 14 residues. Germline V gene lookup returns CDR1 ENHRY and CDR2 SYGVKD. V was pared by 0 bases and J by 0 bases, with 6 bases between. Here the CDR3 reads CAISESINSYEQYF. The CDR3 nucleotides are TGTGCCATCAGTGAGTCAATAAACTCCTACGAGCAGTACTTC.

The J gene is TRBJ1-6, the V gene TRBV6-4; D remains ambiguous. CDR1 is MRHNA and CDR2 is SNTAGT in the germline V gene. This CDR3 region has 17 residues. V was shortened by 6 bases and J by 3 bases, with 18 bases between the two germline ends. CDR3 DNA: TGTGCCAGCAGGAGACTGACAAGGCCATACTATAATTCACCCCTCCACTTT. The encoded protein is CASRRLTRPYYNSPLHF.

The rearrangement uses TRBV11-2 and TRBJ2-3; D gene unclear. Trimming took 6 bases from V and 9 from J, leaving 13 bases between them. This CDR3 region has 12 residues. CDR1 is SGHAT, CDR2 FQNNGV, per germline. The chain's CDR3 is CASRRGPTTQYF. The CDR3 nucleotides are TGTGCCAGCAGACGCGGCCCCACCACGCAGTATTTT.

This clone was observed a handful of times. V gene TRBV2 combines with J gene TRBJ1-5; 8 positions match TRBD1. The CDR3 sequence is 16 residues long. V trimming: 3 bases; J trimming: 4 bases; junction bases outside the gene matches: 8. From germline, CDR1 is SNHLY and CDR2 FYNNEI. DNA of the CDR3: TGTGCCAGCAGTGACGGCCAGGGGGCTCCGAATCAGCCCCAGCATTTT. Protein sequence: CASSDGQGAPNQPQHF.

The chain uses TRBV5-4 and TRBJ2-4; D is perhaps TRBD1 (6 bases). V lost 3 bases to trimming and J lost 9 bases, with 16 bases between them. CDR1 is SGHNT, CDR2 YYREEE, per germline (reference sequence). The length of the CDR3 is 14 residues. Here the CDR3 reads CASSSEPRGAIQYF. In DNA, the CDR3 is TGTGCCAGCAGCTCGGAACCCAGGGGTGCCATTCAGTACTTC.

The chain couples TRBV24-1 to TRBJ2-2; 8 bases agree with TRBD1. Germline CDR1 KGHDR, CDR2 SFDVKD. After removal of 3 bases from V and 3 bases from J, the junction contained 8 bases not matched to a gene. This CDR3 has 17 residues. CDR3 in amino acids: CATSDLGQGEDTGELFF. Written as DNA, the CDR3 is TGTGCCACCAGTGATCTAGGACAGGGCGAGGACACCGGGGAGCTGTTTTTT.

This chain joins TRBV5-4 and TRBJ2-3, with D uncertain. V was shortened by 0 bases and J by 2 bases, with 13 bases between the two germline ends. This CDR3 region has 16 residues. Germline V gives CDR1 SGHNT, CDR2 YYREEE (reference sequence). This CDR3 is CASSLVAPVNTDTQYF. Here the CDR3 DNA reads TGTGCCAGCAGCTTGGTGGCACCGGTCAACACAGATACGCAGTATTTT.

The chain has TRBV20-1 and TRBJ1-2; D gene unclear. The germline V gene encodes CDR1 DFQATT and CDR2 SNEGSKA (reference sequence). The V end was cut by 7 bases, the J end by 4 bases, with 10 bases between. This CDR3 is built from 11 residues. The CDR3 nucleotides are TGCAGTGTCGGACTCGGCTATGGCTACACCTTC. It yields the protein CSVGLGYGYTF.

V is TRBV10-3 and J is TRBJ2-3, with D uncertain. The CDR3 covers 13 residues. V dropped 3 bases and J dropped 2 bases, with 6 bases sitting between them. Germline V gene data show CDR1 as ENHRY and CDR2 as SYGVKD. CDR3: CAISDLITDTQYF. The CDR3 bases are TGTGCCATCAGTGACTTAATCACAGATACGCAGTATTTT.

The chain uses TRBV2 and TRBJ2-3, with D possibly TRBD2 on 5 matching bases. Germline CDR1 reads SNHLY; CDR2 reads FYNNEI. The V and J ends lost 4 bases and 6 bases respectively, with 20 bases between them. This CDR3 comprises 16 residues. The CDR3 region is CASSAEGDLMVDTQYF. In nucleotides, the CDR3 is TGTGCCAGCAGTGCTGAGGGTGATTTGATGGTGGATACGCAGTATTTT.

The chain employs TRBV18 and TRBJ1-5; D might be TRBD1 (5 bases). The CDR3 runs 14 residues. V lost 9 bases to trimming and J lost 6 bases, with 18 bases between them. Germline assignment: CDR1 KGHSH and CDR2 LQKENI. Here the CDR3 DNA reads TGTGCCAGTTCCCCCGACAGTGAAGTTCAGCCCCAGCATTTT. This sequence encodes CASSPDSEVQPQHF.

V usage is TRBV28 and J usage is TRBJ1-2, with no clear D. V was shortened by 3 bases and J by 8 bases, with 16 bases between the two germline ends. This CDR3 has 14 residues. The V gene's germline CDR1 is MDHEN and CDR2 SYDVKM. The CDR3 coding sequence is TGTGCCAGCAGTTTTCGGGCCAGGTTTGGGGGCTACACCTTC. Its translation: CASSFRARFGGYTF.

The CDR3 coding sequence is TGTGCCAGCAGCTTTGAGGGGCTTCAGCCCCAGCATTTT. Amino acids: CASSFEGLQPQHF. V gene TRBV5-5 combines with J gene TRBJ1-5, with D tentatively TRBD1 (5 bases). Trimming took off 2 bases at V and 6 bases at J, with 9 bases between the two ends. Germline CDR1 reads SGHKS; CDR2 reads YYEKEE (reference sequence). CDR3 size: 13 residues.

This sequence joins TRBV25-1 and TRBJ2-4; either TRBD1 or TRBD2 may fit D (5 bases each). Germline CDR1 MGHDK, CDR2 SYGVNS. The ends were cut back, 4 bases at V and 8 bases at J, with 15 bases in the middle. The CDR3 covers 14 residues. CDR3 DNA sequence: TGTGCCAGCAGTGGAACAGGTCCCGGGGACATTCAGTACTTC. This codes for CASSGTGPGDIQYF. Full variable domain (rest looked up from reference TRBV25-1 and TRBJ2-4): EADIYQTPRYLVIGTGKKITLECSQTMGHDKMYWYQQDPGMELHLIHYSYGVNSTEKGDLSSESTVSRIRTEHFPLTLESARPSHTSQYLCASSGTGPGDIQYFGAGTRLSVL.

The CDR3 bases are TGTGCCAGCAGTACTCGGGCGGGGACGACCTACAATGAGCAGTTCTTC. Encoded protein: CASSTRAGTTYNEQFF. This chain connects TRBV9 to TRBJ2-1; D possibly corresponds to TRBD2 (6 bases). V was cut by 5 bases and J by 2 bases, with 17 bases left in between. Per germline, CDR1 SGDLS and CDR2 YYNGEE. The CDR3 has 16 amino acids.

This CDR3 reads CASSLGLTNREAFF. CDR3 DNA sequence: TGTGCCAGCAGCTTGGGACTGACAAATCGCGAAGCTTTCTTT. The chain is built from TRBV7-9 and TRBJ1-1; a weak D match, TRBD1 (5 bases). Trimming pared 3 bases from V and 8 bases from J, leaving 16 bases between. Germline loops: CDR1 SEHNR, CDR2 FQNEAQ (reference sequence). This CDR3 has 14 residues.